This T cell receptor beta chain was sequenced during a study of cytomegalovirus exposure and HLA in healthy donors. This clone was recorded once. What it binds is not known. PCR employed 60 Vbeta and 13 Jbeta primers. Repertoires were generated with immunoSEQ multiplex PCR, while TCRdb's copy carries only in-frame clones and drops some. Altogether around 130,000 clones are present, around three quarters being singletons, with the ten largest covering 2.5% to 3.5%. Study conclusions and caveats: A missense DCLRE1C variant was associated with V- and J-gene trimming of TCR beta chains in a later analysis, and an independent cohort replicated the association. For most TCR sequences rarity was the rule, although some public TCRs occurred in many donors. Analysis performed later found around 15,000 TCR beta sequences associated with HLA alleles at 0.05 false discovery rate.

The receptor comes from a male donor in good health and CMV-seronegative. Material: PBMCs.

CDR3 in DNA: TGCGCCAGCAGCCAAGCCCCCCGCGGCCAGAGGAACACTGAAGCTTTCTTT. Translation: CASSQAPRGQRNTEAFF. The chain carries TRBV4-3 and TRBJ1-1; D unclear. The CDR3 length is 17 residues. V lost 1 base, J lost 1 base, and 16 bases lay in between. Germline loops: CDR1 LGHNA, CDR2 YSLEER.